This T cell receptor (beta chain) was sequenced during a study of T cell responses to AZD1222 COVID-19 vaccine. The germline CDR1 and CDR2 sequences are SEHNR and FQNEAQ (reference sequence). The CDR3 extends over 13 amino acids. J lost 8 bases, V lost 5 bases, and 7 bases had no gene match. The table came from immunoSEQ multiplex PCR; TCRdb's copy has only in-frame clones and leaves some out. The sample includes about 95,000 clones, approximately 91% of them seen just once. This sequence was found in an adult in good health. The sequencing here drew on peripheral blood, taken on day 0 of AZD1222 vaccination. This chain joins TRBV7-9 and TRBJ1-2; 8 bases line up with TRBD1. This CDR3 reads CASSLGQGSGYTF. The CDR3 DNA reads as TGTGCCAGCAGCCTCGGACAGGGCAGCGGCTACACCTTC.